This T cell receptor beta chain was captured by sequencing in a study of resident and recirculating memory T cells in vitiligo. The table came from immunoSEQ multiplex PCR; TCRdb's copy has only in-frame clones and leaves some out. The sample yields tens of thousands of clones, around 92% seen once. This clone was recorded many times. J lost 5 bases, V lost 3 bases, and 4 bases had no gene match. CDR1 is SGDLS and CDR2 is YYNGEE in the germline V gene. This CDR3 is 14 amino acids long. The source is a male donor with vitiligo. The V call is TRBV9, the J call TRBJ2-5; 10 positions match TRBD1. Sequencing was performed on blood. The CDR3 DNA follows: TGTGCCAGCAGCGACGGGACAGGGGCTGAGACCCAGTACTTC. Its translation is CASSDGTGAETQYF.